This TCR beta chain was found in a study of multiple sclerosis patients with progressive multifocal leukoencephalopathy. V was clipped by 4 bases and J by 6 bases; unmatched bases: 13. The CDR3 is 16 residues long. CDR1 is MNHEY and CDR2 is SMNVEV in the germline V gene (reference sequence). Overall study findings and caveats: Findings may reflect JC virus infection or just general immunocompromise. PML-onset expanded TRB clones were detectable before and during natalizumab therapy.

Time point denoted: time of PML onset. Between about 15 and 60 months of natalizumab therapy passed before PML developed in these natalizumab-treated patients. T3 refers to blood collected at the onset of PML. Comment on this clone: What it binds is unknown.

Sequencing was performed with immunoSEQ multiplex PCR; in TCRdb, only in-frame clones are kept and a portion is missing. The sample contains fewer than 40,000 clones, roughly 87% of which appear only once. Specimen: PBMCs, collected from a patient treated with natalizumab. This chain uses TRBV27 with TRBJ1-2, with TRBD1 identical over 8 bases. The TCR sequence derives from a human donor with progressive multifocal leukoencephalopathy. This chain's CDR3 is CASSSVQGAWEHGYTF. The DNA of the CDR3 is TGTGCCAGCAGTTCAGTGCAGGGGGCGTGGGAGCATGGCTACACCTTC.